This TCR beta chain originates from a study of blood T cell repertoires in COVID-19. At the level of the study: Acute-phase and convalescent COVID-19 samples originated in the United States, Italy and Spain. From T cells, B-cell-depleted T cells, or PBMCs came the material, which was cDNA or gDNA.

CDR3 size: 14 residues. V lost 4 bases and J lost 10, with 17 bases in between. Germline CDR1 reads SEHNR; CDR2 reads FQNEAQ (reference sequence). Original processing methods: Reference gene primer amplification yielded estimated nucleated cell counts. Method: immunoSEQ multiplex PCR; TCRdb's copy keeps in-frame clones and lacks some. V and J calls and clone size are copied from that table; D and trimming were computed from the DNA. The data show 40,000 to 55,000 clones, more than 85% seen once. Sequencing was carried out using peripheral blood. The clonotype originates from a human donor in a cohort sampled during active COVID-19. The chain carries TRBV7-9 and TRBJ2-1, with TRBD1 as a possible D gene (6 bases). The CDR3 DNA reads TGTGCCAGCAGCTCCAGGGGTGCCGAAGGCGAGCAGTTCTTC. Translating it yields CASSSRGAEGEQFF.